This T cell receptor beta chain was captured in a study of blood T cell repertoires in COVID-19. Overall study context: Nucleic acid was either cDNA or gDNA, and it came from T cells, B-cell-depleted T cells, or PBMCs.

The CDR3 sequence is 15 residues long. After removal of 6 bases from V and 1 base from J, the junction contained 4 bases not matched to a gene. CDR1 is MNHEY and CDR2 is SVGEGT in the germline V gene. Those enrolled in Seattle joined during active infection and were followed longitudinally afterward. The repertoire was sequenced with immunoSEQ multiplex PCR; TCRdb's copy has only in-frame clones and lacks some. The sample lists under 250,000 clones; more than 85% were seen once. The chain uses TRBV6-2 or TRBV6-3 and TRBJ2-3; 10 bases line up with TRBD2. This receptor was obtained from a man in his fifties or sixties with COVID-19, enrolled during active disease. Sequenced material: peripheral blood. The CDR3 sequence: CASSTGLAGTDTQYF. The CDR3, as DNA: TGTGCCAGCAGCACCGGACTAGCGGGCACAGATACGCAGTATTTT.